This passage covers 14 T cell receptor beta chains from one sample sequenced in a study of blood T cell repertoires in COVID-19. Generated by immunoSEQ multiplex PCR, the TCRdb table keeps only in-frame clones and is missing some. The repertoire holds some 140,000 clones, with approximately 80% as singletons. Sequencing used peripheral blood. Receptors originate from a woman in her sixties with COVID-19, enrolled during active disease.

The chain recombines TRBV6-4 with TRBJ1-2; 8 bases are shared with TRBD1. The CDR3 length is 15 residues. Losses at the gene ends were 2 bases for V and 4 bases for J; bases not matched to a gene: 6. CDR1 is MRHNA, CDR2 SNTAGT, per germline. CDR3 sequence: CASSDAAGGLYGYTF. The CDR3 coding sequence is TGTGCCAGCAGTGACGCTGCAGGGGGCCTCTATGGCTACACCTTC.

V and J are TRBV7-9 and TRBJ2-1, with 12 nucleotides matching TRBD1. Germline V gene data show CDR1 as SEHNR and CDR2 as FQNEAQ (reference sequence). This CDR3 is built from 18 residues. Losses at the gene ends were 0 bases for V and 9 bases for J; bases not matched to a gene: 12. CDR3 loop: CASSLASNRDRGLGEQFF. The DNA for the CDR3 is TGTGCCAGCAGCTTAGCAAGCAACCGGGACAGGGGGCTGGGTGAGCAGTTCTTC.

The chain couples TRBV19 to TRBJ2-4; 12 nucleotides agree with TRBD2. Per the germline V gene, CDR1 is LNHDA and CDR2 is SQIVND (reference sequence). The CDR3 is 19 residues long. Trimming removed 3 bases from V and 0 bases from J; junction bases left unmatched: 9. The CDR3, as DNA: TGTGCCAGTAGTATCGCGGGACTAGCGGGTACTCTAGCCAAAAACATTCAGTACTTC. This gives the protein CASSIAGLAGTLAKNIQYF.

The chain carries TRBV10-3 and TRBJ2-2, with 8 bases aligning to TRBD1. The CDR3 has 15 residues. The germline V gene has CDR1 ENHRY and CDR2 SYGVKD. After removal of 9 bases from V and 6 bases from J, the junction contained 12 bases not matched to a gene. CDR3 sequence reads: CAIGTMAGGAGELFF. As DNA, the CDR3 is TGTGCCATAGGAACCATGGCAGGGGGCGCCGGGGAGCTGTTTTTT.

This chain links TRBV7-3 with TRBJ2-2; 8 positions match TRBD1. Unmatched junction bases numbered 2, after V lost 3 bases and J lost 5 bases. The CDR3 loop spans 14 amino acids. The germline V gene has CDR1 SGHTA and CDR2 FQGTGA. The CDR3 loop is CASSFRGQTGELFF. The DNA of the CDR3 is TGTGCCAGCAGCTTCAGGGGGCAAACCGGGGAGCTGTTTTTT.

The chain has TRBV5-8 and TRBJ1-6, with TRBD1 matching 7 bases. The germline V gene has CDR1 SGHTS and CDR2 YDEGEE. Trimming cost V 0 bases and J 8 bases; bases outside gene matches: 2. This CDR3 spans 14 amino acids. CDR3 DNA: TGTGCCAGCAGCTTGGATGACAGGGATTCACCCCTCCACTTT. This codes for CASSLDDRDSPLHF.

The V call is TRBV5-5, the J call TRBJ1-5; D gene ambiguous. Trimming took off 4 bases at V and 1 base at J, with 15 bases between the two ends. This CDR3 region has 16 residues. Germline CDR1 SGHKS, CDR2 YYEKEE (reference sequence). The CDR3 coding sequence is TGTGCCAGCAGCCCCGGGAGTCCGGGGAGCAATCAGCCCCAGCATTTT. Amino acid sequence: CASSPGSPGSNQPQHF.

The V call is TRBV19, the J call TRBJ2-4, with D possibly TRBD1 on 5 matching bases. CDR1 LNHDA and CDR2 SQIVND come from the germline V gene (reference sequence). V was cut by 1 base and J by 2 bases, with 9 bases left in between. The CDR3 loop spans 15 amino acids. The CDR3 DNA follows: TGTGCCAGTAGTATAGGGGCAGGGTCCAAAAACATTCAGTACTTC. It encodes CASSIGAGSKNIQYF.

This rearrangement joins TRBV6-5 to TRBJ1-5; D not certain. Germline lookup yields CDR1 MNHEY and CDR2 SVGAGI. V was trimmed by 7 bases and J by 5 bases, leaving 15 bases between them. The CDR3 has 14 residues. The CDR3, as DNA: TGTGCCAGCACCGACGGGTATGAGGATCAGCCCCAGCATTTT. Its translation: CASTDGYEDQPQHF.

The V gene is TRBV20-1, the J gene TRBJ2-5; perhaps TRBD2 as D (6 bases). Per germline, CDR1 DFQATT and CDR2 SNEGSKA (reference sequence). Trimming removed 4 bases at V and 5 bases at J, with 8 bases between. The CDR3 runs 11 residues. The CDR3 DNA follows: TGCAGTGCTATTGGGGGGGAGACCCAGTACTTC. Its protein is CSAIGGETQYF.

The rearrangement links TRBV6-1 to TRBJ2-1; D might be TRBD2 (5 bases). The length of the CDR3 is 15 residues. From germline, CDR1 is MNHNS and CDR2 SASEGT. The V and J ends lost 1 base and 4 bases respectively, with 11 bases between them. The CDR3 sequence is CASSEGEFQYNEQFF. The CDR3 DNA is TGTGCCAGCAGTGAAGGGGAGTTTCAATACAATGAGCAGTTCTTC.

The sample holds a few counts of this clone. V usage is TRBV21-1 and J usage is TRBJ1-2; TRBD1, as called in the table, went unchecked against the DNA. TRBV21-1 corresponds to a pseudogene. The CDR3 covers 15 residues. The CDR3 nucleotides read TGTGCCAGCAGCACTACAACAGGGACTAACTATGGCTACACCTTC. Amino acid sequence: CASSTTTGTNYGYTF.

This clone was seen a single time. The genes are TRBV2 and TRBJ1-4; D perhaps matches TRBD1 (6 bases). The CDR3 has 13 residues. Germline V gene data show CDR1 as SNHLY and CDR2 as FYNNEI. The V end lost 6 bases, the J end lost 8 bases, and 13 bases lay between the germline ends. The CDR3 region is CASRVGQFEKLFF. The CDR3 coding sequence is TGTGCCAGCAGGGTTGGACAGTTCGAAAAACTGTTTTTT.

In its sample, this clone was seen once. CDR3 nucleotides: TGTGCCAGCAGATGGACAGTTTTCTCCTACGAGCAGTACGTC. It translates to CASRWTVFSYEQYV. The chain is built from TRBV2 and TRBJ2-7; perhaps TRBD1 as D (6 bases). CDR1 and CDR2 (germline): SNHLY, FYNNEI. The V end was cut by 6 bases, the J end by 0 bases, with 12 bases between. The CDR3 has 14 amino acids.